The entry below gives a single T cell receptor beta chain sequence along with its context. As yet, its antigen is unknown. The sample is drawn from a study of blood T cells in healthy people across ages. Caucasian, healthy and from Russia, the donors were aged between 6 and 90. For the second PCR, which ran for roughly 6 to 12 cycles, a sample-barcoded 5' primer and a J-beta primer mix were used. In TCRdb, the 5' RACE reads were re-called with MiXCR into one record per CDR3 protein. The profile shows over 1,500,000 distinct CDR3 sequences, around 50% of them singletons. Findings and caveats of the study: In these data, TCR beta diversity tracked strongly with naive T cell percentage.

This clonotype was sampled from a woman aged 40 to 50 in good health. Specimen: blood.

The CDR3 nucleotides are TGTGCCACCAGTGATCGAGGTAGGGGCAATGAGCAGTTCTTC. This translates into CATSDRGRGNEQFF. V usage is TRBV24-1 and J usage is TRBJ2-1, with D possibly being TRBD1 (5 bases). The V gene lost 3 bases and the J gene lost 6 bases, with 11 bases spanning the gap. Looked up from germline, CDR1 is KGHDR and CDR2 is SFDVKD. CDR3 length equals 14 residues.